This T cell receptor (beta chain) was identified in a study of blood T cell repertoires in COVID-19. Generated by immunoSEQ multiplex PCR, the TCRdb table keeps only in-frame clones and is missing some. The table records more than 95,000 clones, more than 75% of them present only once. The junction had 1 base not matched to a gene; V was cut back by 3 bases and J by 3 bases. Germline CDR1 SGHRS, CDR2 YFSETQ. The CDR3 is 13 residues long. V and J are TRBV5-1 and TRBJ2-7; 9 positions agree with TRBD2. This receptor was obtained from a man aged 50-59 years with acute or convalescent COVID-19. Sequencing input: peripheral blood. The CDR3 region is CASSSSGNYEQYF. CDR3 nucleotide sequence: TGCGCCAGCAGCTCTAGCGGGAACTACGAGCAGTACTTC.